The rows below give T cell receptor beta chains drawn from one sample of a study of cytomegalovirus exposure and HLA in healthy donors. The assay was immunoSEQ multiplex PCR, and TCRdb's table has in-frame clones only and misses some. Of under 150,000 clones listed, approximately 87% were seen once; the top ten hold around 5.2%. Sequenced input: PBMCs. Receptor source: a woman in her twenties or thirties in good health and CMV-seronegative. Each CDR3 is given with its conserved first and last residue. D genes are given only for firm matches. Clone size is stated in some rows and not others, as once, few, many or a class when expanded.

clone_size: .
d_call: .
j_call: TRBJ1-2
v_call: TRBV5-1
cdr3_length: 16
cdr3_nt: TGCGCCAGCAGCCCTGGAGCCCTGGGACTGATCTATGGCTACACCTTC
cdr3_aa: CASSPGALGLIYGYTF

clone_size: .
d_call: .
j_call: TRBJ2-1
v_call: TRBV27
cdr3_length: 16
cdr3_nt: TGTGCCAGCAGTTCCAGAAGCGGGTGGTTGCTCAATGAGCAGTTCTTC
cdr3_aa: CASSSRSGWLLNEQFF

clone_size: .
d_call: .
j_call: TRBJ1-6
v_call: TRBV18
cdr3_length: 13
cdr3_nt: TGTGCCAGCTCACCGGCCACCCATTCACCCCTCCACTTT
cdr3_aa: CASSPATHSPLHF

clone_size: .
d_call: TRBD2
j_call: TRBJ2-3
v_call: TRBV10-3
cdr3_length: 18
cdr3_nt: TGTGCCATCAGTGACTCCAATGGACTAGCGGCTAGCACAGATACGCAGTATTTT
cdr3_aa: CAISDSNGLAASTDTQYF

clone_size: .
d_call: TRBD1
j_call: TRBJ2-5
v_call: TRBV19
cdr3_length: 18
cdr3_nt: TGTGCCAGTAGTATAGATGCCGGGACAGGGGGGAGGTTCGAGACCCAGTACTTC
cdr3_aa: CASSIDAGTGGRFETQYF

clone_size: once
d_call: TRBD2
j_call: TRBJ2-5
v_call: TRBV4-3
cdr3_length: 16
cdr3_nt: TGCGCCAGCAGCCAAGAGGCTAGCGGGGTAATAGAGACCCAGTACTTC
cdr3_aa: CASSQEASGVIETQYF

clone_size: .
d_call: TRBD1
j_call: TRBJ2-7
v_call: TRBV28
cdr3_length: 14
cdr3_nt: TGTGCCAGCAGAAGACAGGGGGGCTCCTACGAGCAGTACTTC
cdr3_aa: CASRRQGGSYEQYF

clone_size: .
d_call: TRBD2
j_call: TRBJ2-7
v_call: TRBV2
cdr3_length: 14
cdr3_nt: TGTGCCAGCAGTCCCGGGGAGGGAGGCAACGAGCAGTACTTC
cdr3_aa: CASSPGEGGNEQYF

clone_size: .
d_call: .
j_call: TRBJ1-1
v_call: TRBV19
cdr3_length: 15
cdr3_nt: TGTGCCAGTAGTATCTCTCAGGTAGGCGACACTGAAGCTTTCTTT
cdr3_aa: CASSISQVGDTEAFF

clone_size: .
d_call: TRBD1
j_call: TRBJ2-1
v_call: TRBV6-1
cdr3_length: 15
cdr3_nt: TGTGCCAGCAGCCGAGACAGGGACCTTTACAATGAGCAGTTCTTC
cdr3_aa: CASSRDRDLYNEQFF

clone_size: .
d_call: .
j_call: TRBJ1-1
v_call: TRBV19
cdr3_length: 14
cdr3_nt: TGTGCCAGTAGTATCCCGGACTCCTCGGAACAAGCTTTCTTT
cdr3_aa: CASSIPDSSEQAFF

clone_size: .
d_call: TRBD1
j_call: TRBJ1-2
v_call: TRBV27
cdr3_length: 14
cdr3_nt: TGTGCCAGCAGCCCAGGGGGACAGTCCTATGGCTACACCTTC
cdr3_aa: CASSPGGQSYGYTF

clone_size: .
d_call: .
j_call: TRBJ1-2
v_call: TRBV30
cdr3_length: 15
cdr3_nt: TGTGCCTGGAGTGTACTCTCCCAACTGAACTATGGCTACACCTTC
cdr3_aa: CAWSVLSQLNYGYTF

clone_size: .
d_call: .
j_call: TRBJ2-1
v_call: TRBV30
cdr3_length: 14
cdr3_nt: TGTGCCTGGAGTTTCGGTGCTCGGCTAGATGAGCAGTTCTTC
cdr3_aa: CAWSFGARLDEQFF

clone_size: few
d_call: TRBD2
j_call: TRBJ2-1
v_call: TRBV5-4
cdr3_length: 16
cdr3_nt: TGTGCCAGCAGATATGCCGGGACTAGCGGCCATAGGGAGCAGTTCTTC
cdr3_aa: CASRYAGTSGHREQFF

clone_size: .
d_call: TRBD1
j_call: TRBJ1-4
v_call: TRBV7-7
cdr3_length: 14
cdr3_nt: TGTGCTAGCAGGGCCGGGACAGGGGATGAAAAACTGTTTTTT
cdr3_aa: CASRAGTGDEKLFF

clone_size: .
d_call: TRBD2
j_call: TRBJ2-1
v_call: TRBV11-3
cdr3_length: 16
cdr3_nt: TGTGCCAGCAGCTTAGGGGGGCTAGCGGGAGTTTATGAGCAGTTCTTC
cdr3_aa: CASSLGGLAGVYEQFF

clone_size: .
d_call: TRBD1
j_call: TRBJ1-3
v_call: TRBV7-2
cdr3_length: 17
cdr3_nt: TGTGCCAGCAGCTTAGTCAGGGGGCGTCTCTCTGGAAACACCATATATTTT
cdr3_aa: CASSLVRGRLSGNTIYF

clone_size: .
d_call: TRBD1
j_call: TRBJ1-5
v_call: TRBV7-2
cdr3_length: 16
cdr3_nt: TGTGCCAGCAGCTTAGCAGTGGGACAGGGGAATCAGCCCCAGCATTTT
cdr3_aa: CASSLAVGQGNQPQHF

clone_size: once
d_call: TRBD1
j_call: TRBJ2-3
v_call: TRBV13
cdr3_length: 15
cdr3_nt: TGTGCCAGCAGCTGGACAGGGATAGGTACAGATACGCAGTATTTT
cdr3_aa: CASSWTGIGTDTQYF

clone_size: once
d_call: .
j_call: TRBJ1-2
v_call: TRBV20-1
cdr3_length: 10
cdr3_nt: TGCAGTGTCAATAGACTTGGCTACACCTTC
cdr3_aa: CSVNRLGYTF

clone_size: .
d_call: .
j_call: TRBJ1-1
v_call: TRBV30
cdr3_length: 14
cdr3_nt: TGTGCCTGGAGTTGGAAAGGGAGTGCGGGGGAAGCTTTCTTT
cdr3_aa: CAWSWKGSAGEAFF

clone_size: .
d_call: .
j_call: TRBJ2-3
v_call: TRBV11-3
cdr3_length: 15
cdr3_nt: TGTGCCAGCAGTCCTGGGCGGGGTCGCACAGATACGCAGTATTTT
cdr3_aa: CASSPGRGRTDTQYF

clone_size: .
d_call: .
j_call: TRBJ2-3
v_call: TRBV18
cdr3_length: 17
cdr3_nt: TGTGCCAGCTCACCACTGCCGGGACTAGGGGGCAGAGATACGCAGTATTTT
cdr3_aa: CASSPLPGLGGRDTQYF

clone_size: .
d_call: TRBD2
j_call: TRBJ2-5
v_call: TRBV7-9
cdr3_length: 15
cdr3_nt: TGTGCCAGCAGCCCCAGACTAGCCACTCAAGAGACCCAGTACTTC
cdr3_aa: CASSPRLATQETQYF

clone_size: once
d_call: TRBD1
j_call: TRBJ2-2
v_call: TRBV11-2
cdr3_length: 17
cdr3_nt: TGTGCCAGCAGCTTACCCAAGCAGGGGGCTGACACCGGGGAGCTGTTTTTT
cdr3_aa: CASSLPKQGADTGELFF

clone_size: .
d_call: .
j_call: TRBJ2-5
v_call: TRBV7-2
cdr3_length: 16
cdr3_nt: TGTGCCAGCAGCTGGGGAGGGACAGGTTTCCAAGAGACCCAGTACTTC
cdr3_aa: CASSWGGTGFQETQYF

clone_size: .
d_call: TRBD1
j_call: TRBJ2-7
v_call: TRBV27
cdr3_length: 12
cdr3_nt: TGTGCCAGCAGGGACAGGGTGGACGAGCAGTACTTC
cdr3_aa: CASRDRVDEQYF

clone_size: .
d_call: TRBD1
j_call: TRBJ2-2
v_call: TRBV4-3
cdr3_length: 13
cdr3_nt: TGCGCCAGCGGACAGGGGGACACCGGGGAGCTGTTTTTT
cdr3_aa: CASGQGDTGELFF

clone_size: .
d_call: .
j_call: TRBJ1-1
v_call: TRBV30
cdr3_length: 14
cdr3_nt: TGTGCCTGGAGTTTCCCATGGGAGGGCTCTGAAGCTTTCTTT
cdr3_aa: CAWSFPWEGSEAFF

clone_size: .
d_call: TRBD2
j_call: TRBJ2-1
v_call: TRBV30
cdr3_length: 15
cdr3_nt: TGTGCCTGGACTAGCGGTTCGAGCTCCTACAATGAGCAGTTCTTC
cdr3_aa: CAWTSGSSSYNEQFF

clone_size: .
d_call: TRBD1
j_call: TRBJ2-7
v_call: TRBV6-6
cdr3_length: 16
cdr3_nt: TGTGCCAGCAGTTACCACCTGGGACAGGATTCCTACGAGCAGTACTTC
cdr3_aa: CASSYHLGQDSYEQYF

clone_size: .
d_call: TRBD1
j_call: TRBJ1-5
v_call: TRBV28
cdr3_length: 14
cdr3_nt: TGTGCCAGCAGGCGGACAGGGGGCAATCAGCCCCAGCATTTT
cdr3_aa: CASRRTGGNQPQHF

clone_size: .
d_call: TRBD2
j_call: TRBJ2-3
v_call: TRBV5-4
cdr3_length: 15
cdr3_nt: TGTGCCAGCAGCCTGGCTAGCGGGAGAACAGATACGCAGTATTTT
cdr3_aa: CASSLASGRTDTQYF

clone_size: .
d_call: .
j_call: TRBJ1-1
v_call: TRBV21-1
cdr3_length: 17
cdr3_nt: TGTGCCAGCAGCAAAGAGGGACAGGGGTCCGGCCACACTGAAGCTTTCTTT
cdr3_aa: CASSKEGQGSGHTEAFF

clone_size: .
d_call: .
j_call: TRBJ2-5
v_call: TRBV10-3
cdr3_length: 13
cdr3_nt: TGTGCCATCAGTGATTCACCGTCGGGGGACCAGTACTTC
cdr3_aa: CAISDSPSGDQYF

clone_size: .
d_call: TRBD1
j_call: TRBJ2-5
v_call: TRBV2
cdr3_length: 15
cdr3_nt: TGTGCCAGCAGTGGGAAAGGACAGGGGAAACAGACCCAGTACTTC
cdr3_aa: CASSGKGQGKQTQYF

clone_size: .
d_call: .
j_call: TRBJ2-5
v_call: TRBV4-1
cdr3_length: 13
cdr3_nt: TGCGCCAGCAGCCAAGTGGGGCTTGAGACCCAGTACTTC
cdr3_aa: CASSQVGLETQYF

clone_size: .
d_call: TRBD1
j_call: TRBJ1-1
v_call: TRBV4-3
cdr3_length: 14
cdr3_nt: TGCGCCAGCAGCACAGGGGTCATGAACACTGAAGCTTTCTTT
cdr3_aa: CASSTGVMNTEAFF

clone_size: .
d_call: .
j_call: TRBJ2-5
v_call: TRBV7-2
cdr3_length: 16
cdr3_nt: TGTGCCAGCAGCTTTGCCCCCCCAGGGATCGGGGAGACCCAGTACTTC
cdr3_aa: CASSFAPPGIGETQYF

clone_size: .
d_call: .
j_call: TRBJ2-5
v_call: TRBV7-9
cdr3_length: 11
cdr3_nt: TGTGCCAGCAGCTTATCGGAGACCCAGTACTTC
cdr3_aa: CASSLSETQYF

clone_size: .
d_call: .
j_call: TRBJ2-5
v_call: TRBV19
cdr3_length: 14
cdr3_nt: TGTGCCAGTAGTATGGGCCAGGGGCGCGAGACCCAGTACTTC
cdr3_aa: CASSMGQGRETQYF

clone_size: .
d_call: .
j_call: TRBJ1-2
v_call: TRBV5-6
cdr3_length: 14
cdr3_nt: TGTGCCAGCAGCTTGAGCCCGCGGTCACGCGGCTACACCTTC
cdr3_aa: CASSLSPRSRGYTF